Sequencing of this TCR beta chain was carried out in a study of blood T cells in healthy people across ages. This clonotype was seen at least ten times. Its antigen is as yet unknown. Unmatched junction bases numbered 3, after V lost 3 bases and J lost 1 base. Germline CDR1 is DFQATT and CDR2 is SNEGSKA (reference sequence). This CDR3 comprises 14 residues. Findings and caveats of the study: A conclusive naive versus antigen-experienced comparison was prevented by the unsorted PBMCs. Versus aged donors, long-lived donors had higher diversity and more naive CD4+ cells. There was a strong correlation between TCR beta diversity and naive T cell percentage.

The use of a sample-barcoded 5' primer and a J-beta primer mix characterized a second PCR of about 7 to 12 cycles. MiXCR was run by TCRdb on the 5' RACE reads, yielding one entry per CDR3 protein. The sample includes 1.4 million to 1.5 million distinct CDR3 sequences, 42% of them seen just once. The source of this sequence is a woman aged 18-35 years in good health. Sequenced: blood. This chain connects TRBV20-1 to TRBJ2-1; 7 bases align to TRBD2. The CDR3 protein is CSARPGGSYNEQFF. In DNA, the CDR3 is TGCAGTGCTAGGCCCGGGGGGTCCTACAATGAGCAGTTCTTC.